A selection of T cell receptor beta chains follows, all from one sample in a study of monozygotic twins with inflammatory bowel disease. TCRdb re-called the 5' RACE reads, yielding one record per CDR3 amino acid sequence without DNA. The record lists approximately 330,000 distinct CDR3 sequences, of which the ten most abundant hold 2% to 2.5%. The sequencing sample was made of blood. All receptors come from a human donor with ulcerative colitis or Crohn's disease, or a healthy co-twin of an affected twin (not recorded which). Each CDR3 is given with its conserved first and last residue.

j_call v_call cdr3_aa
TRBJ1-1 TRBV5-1 CASSSGRTNTEAFF
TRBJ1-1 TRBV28 CASSLRGGNTEAFF
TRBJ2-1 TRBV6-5 CASQGAEEQFF
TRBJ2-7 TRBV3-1 CASSQGGLAGTEQYF
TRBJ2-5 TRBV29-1 CSAGLLYQETQYF
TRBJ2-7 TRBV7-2 CAISLGVEQYF
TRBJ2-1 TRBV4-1 CASSQGTRYNEQFF
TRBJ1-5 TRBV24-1 CATRHAMAGNQPQHF
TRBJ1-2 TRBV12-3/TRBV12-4 CASSLRTGTDPRGYGYTF
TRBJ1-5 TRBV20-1 CSARGASYSNQPQHF
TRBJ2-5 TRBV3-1 CASSQGSSGLETQYF
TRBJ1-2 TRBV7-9 CASSGVRVAGYTF
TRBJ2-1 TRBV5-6 CASSFIPAGGINEQFF
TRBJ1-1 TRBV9 CASSVYGTGATAFF
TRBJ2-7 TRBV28 CASSFSWTGHSYEQYF
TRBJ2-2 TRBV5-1 CASSGGGLAGNTGELFF
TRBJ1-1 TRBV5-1 CASSLEATGRTEAFF
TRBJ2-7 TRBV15 CATSRTGTEQYF